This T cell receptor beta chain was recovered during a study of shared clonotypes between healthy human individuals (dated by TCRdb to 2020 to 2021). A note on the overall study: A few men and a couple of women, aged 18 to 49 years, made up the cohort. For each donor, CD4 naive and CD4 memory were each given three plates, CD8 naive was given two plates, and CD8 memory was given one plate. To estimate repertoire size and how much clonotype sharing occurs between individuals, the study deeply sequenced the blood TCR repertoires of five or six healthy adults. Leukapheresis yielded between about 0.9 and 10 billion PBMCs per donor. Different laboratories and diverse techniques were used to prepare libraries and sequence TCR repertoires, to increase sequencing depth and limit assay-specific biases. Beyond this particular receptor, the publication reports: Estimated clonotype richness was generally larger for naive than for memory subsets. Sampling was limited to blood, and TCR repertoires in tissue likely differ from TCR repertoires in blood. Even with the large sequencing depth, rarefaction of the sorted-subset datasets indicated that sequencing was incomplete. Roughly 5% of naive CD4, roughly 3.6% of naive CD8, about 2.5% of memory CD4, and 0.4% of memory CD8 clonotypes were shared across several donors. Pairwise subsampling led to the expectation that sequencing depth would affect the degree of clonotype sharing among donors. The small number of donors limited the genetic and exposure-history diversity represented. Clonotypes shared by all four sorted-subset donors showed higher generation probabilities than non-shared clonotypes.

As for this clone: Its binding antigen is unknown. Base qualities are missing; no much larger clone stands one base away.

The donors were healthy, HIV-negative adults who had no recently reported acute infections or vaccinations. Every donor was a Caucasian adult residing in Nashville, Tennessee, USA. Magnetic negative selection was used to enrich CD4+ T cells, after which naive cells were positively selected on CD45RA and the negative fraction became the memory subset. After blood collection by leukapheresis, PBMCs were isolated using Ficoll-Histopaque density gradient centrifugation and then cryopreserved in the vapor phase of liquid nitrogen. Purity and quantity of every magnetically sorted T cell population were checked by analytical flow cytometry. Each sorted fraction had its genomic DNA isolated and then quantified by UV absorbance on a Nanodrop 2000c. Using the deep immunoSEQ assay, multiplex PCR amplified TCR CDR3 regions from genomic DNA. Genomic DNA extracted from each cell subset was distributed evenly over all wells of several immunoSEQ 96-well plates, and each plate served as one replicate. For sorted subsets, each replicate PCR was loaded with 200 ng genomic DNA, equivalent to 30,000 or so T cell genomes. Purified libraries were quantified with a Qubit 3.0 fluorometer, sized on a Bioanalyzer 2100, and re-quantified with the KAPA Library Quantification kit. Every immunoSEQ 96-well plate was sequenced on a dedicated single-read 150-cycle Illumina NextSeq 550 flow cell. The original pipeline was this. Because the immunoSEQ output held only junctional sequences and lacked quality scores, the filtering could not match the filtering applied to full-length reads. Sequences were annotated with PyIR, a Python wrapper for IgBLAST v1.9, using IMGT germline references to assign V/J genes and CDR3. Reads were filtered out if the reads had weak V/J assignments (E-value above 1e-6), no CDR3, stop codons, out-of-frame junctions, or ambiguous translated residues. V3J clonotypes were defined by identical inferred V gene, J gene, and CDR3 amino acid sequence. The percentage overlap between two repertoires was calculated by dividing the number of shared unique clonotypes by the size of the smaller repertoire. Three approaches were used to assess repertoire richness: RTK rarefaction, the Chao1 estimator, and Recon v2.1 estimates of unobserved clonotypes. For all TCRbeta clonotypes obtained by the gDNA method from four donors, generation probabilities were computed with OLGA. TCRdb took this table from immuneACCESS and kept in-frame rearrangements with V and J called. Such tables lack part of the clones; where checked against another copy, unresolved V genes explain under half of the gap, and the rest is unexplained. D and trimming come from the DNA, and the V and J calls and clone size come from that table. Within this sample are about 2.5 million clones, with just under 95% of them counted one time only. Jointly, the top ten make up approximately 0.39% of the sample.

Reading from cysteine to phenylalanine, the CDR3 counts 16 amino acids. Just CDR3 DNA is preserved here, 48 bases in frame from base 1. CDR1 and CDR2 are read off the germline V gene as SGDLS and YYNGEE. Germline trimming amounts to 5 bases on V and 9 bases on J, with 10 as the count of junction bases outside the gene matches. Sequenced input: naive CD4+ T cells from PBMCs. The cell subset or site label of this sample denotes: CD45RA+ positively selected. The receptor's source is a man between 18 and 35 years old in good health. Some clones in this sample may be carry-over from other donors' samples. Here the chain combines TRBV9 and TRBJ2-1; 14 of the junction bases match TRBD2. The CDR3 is CASSLMGLAGESEQFF. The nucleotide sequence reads TGTGCCAGCAGTCTCATGGGACTAGCGGGAGAGAGTGAGCAGTTCTTC.